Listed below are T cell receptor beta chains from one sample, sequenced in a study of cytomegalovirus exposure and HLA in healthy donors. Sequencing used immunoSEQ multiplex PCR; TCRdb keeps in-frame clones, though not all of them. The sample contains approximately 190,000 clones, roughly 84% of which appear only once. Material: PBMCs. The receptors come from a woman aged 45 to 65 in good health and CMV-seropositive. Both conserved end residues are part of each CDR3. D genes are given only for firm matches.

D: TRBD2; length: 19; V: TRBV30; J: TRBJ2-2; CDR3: CAWSVRRAGGPRGTGELFF
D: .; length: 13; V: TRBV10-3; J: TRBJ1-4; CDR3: CAISGQTNEKLFF
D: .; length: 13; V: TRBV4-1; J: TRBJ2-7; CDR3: CASSRTEDYEQYF
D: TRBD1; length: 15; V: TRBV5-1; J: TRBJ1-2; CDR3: CASSTGQGASHGYTF
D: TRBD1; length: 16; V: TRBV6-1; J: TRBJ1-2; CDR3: CASSEPHSQGNYGYTF
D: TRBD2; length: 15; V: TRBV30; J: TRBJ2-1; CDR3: CAWSFGLATYNEQFF
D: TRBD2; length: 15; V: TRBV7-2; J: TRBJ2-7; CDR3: CASSEGSGGTYEQYF
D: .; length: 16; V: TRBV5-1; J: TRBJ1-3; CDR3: CASSLVSVESGNTIYF
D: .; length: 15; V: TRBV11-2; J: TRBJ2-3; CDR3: CASSLGGGPADTQYF
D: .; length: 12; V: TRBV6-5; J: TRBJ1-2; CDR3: CASRDTNYGYTF
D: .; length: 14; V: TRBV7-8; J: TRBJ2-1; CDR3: CASSTRHLWDEQFF
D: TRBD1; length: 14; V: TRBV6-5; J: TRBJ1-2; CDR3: CASSSGTGLFGYTF
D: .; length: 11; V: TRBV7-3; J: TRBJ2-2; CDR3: CASSLEGELFF
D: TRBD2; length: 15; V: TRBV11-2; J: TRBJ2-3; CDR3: CASSLDPAGGPTQYF
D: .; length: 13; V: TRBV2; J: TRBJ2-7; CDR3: CASNTVRSYEQYF
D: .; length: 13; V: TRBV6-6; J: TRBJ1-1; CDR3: CASRGRPNTEAFF
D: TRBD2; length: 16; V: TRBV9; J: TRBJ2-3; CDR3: CASSWTGGGGTDTQYF
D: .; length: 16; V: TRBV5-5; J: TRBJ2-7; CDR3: CASSLAAGLTVYEQYF
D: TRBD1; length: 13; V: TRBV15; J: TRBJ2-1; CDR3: CATSEGAWNEQFF
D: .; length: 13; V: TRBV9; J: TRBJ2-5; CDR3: CASSPGSMKTQYF
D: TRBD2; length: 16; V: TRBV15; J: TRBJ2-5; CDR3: CATSESGTSALETQYF
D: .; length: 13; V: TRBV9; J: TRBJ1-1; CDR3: CASSVGRTTEAFF
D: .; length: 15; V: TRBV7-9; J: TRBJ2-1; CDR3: CASSPRPLGDNEQFF
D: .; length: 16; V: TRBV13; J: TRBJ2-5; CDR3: CASSLGGTGAGETQYF
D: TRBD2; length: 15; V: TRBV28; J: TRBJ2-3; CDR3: CASSLAGDLTDTQYF
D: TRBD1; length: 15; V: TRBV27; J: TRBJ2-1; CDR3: CASSSTGASYNEQFF
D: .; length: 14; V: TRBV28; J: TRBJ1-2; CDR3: CASSLLDSLYGYTF
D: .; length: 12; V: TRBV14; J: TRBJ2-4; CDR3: CASTETRSPQYF
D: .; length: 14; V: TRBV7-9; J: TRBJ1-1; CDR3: CASSFPGGGREAFF
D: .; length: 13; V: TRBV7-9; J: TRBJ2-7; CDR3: CASSPGVRDEQYF
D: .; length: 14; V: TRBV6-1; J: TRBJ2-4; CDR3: CASRTGGGHDIQYF
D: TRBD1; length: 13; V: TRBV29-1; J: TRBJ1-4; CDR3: CSVETGSAEKLFF
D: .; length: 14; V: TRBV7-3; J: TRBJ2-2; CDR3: CASSLGLNTGELFF
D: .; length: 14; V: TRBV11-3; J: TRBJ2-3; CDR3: CASAWAGSTDTQYF
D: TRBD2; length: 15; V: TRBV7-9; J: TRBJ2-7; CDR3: CASSVSGGPTYEQYF
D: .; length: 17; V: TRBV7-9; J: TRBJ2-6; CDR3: CSSSSNLGGKWANVLTF
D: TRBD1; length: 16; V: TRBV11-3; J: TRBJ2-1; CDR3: CASSLEGTGSYNEQFF
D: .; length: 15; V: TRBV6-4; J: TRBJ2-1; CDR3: CASTPQGPDYNEQFF
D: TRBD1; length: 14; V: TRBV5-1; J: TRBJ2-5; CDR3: CASSTDRGSETQYF
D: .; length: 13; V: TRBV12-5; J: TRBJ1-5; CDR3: CASGYHSNQPQHF
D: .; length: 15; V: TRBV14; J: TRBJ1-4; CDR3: CASSQDSGRGEKLFF
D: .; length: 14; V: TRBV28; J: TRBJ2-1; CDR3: CASRRELSRNEQFF
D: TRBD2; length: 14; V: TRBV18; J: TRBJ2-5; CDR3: CASSPAGAGETQYF
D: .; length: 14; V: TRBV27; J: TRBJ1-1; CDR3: CASMGGARGAEAFF
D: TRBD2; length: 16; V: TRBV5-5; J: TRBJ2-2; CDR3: CASSLAIAGVPGELFF
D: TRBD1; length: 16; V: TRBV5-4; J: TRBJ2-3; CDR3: CASSSTGGVTTETQYF
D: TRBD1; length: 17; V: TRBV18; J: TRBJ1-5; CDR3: CASSPGALDRLRGAQHF
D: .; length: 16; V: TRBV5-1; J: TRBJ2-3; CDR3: CASSLDGTHETDTQYF